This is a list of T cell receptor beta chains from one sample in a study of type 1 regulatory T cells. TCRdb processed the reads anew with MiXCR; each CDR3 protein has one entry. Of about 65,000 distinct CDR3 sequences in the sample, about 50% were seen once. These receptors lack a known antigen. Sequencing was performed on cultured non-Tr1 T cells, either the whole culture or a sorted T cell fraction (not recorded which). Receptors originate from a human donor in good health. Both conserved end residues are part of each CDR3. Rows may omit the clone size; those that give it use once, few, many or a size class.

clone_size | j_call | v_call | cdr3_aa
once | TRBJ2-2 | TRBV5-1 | CASSTLTGGNPGELFF
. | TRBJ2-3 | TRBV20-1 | CSAPLSGGVTDTQYF
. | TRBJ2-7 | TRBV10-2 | CASRTGGSSYEQYF
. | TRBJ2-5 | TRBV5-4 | CASSPHGRGGRETQYF
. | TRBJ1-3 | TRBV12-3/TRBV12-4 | CASSFSGTGNTIYF
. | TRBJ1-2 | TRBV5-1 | CASSLVQGSPYGYTF
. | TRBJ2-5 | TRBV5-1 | CASSSQLAGQETQYF
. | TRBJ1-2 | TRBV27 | CASSLQGANYGYTF
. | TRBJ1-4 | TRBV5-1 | CASNIQPGSGTNEKLFF
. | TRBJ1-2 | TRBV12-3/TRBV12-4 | CASSLSNYGYTF
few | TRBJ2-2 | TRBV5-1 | CASRDGGSPNTGELFF
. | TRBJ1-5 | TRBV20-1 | CSARRQLFQPQHF
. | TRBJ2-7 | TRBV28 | CASSYSGTYEQYF
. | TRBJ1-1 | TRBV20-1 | CSASDRNTEAFF
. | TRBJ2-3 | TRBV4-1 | CASSTDPRDPRADTQYF
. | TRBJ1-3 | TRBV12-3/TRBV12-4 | CASTTGSGNTIYF
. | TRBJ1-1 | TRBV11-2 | CASSLWESNTEAFF
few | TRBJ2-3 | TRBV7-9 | CASSVATDTQYF
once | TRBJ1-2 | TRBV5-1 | CASRGFYGYTF
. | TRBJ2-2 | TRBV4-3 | CASSQELLAPNTGELFF
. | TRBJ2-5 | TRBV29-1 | CSVRALRETQYF
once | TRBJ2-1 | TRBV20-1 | CSAETSGGLRAYNEQFF
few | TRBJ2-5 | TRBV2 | CASSSGETQYF
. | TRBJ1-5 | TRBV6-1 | CASSIWTSGNQPQHF
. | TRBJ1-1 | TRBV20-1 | CSAERGEWGTEAFF
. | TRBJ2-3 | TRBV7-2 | CASSQQMTSGGNTQYF
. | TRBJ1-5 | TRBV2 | CASRADRAGNQPQHF
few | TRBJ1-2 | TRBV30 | CAWSVQTNYGYTF
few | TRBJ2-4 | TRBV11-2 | CASSPAEVAGAKNIQYF
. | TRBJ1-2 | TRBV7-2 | CASSLSTGLGYGYTF
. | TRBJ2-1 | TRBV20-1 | CSARDPSGFNEQFF
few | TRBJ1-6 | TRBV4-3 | CASSQGAGGNSPLHF
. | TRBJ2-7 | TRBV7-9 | CASSSGLDPYEQYF
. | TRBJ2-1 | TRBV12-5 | CASGLELDNEQFF
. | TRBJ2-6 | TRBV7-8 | CASSPEGRRSGANVLTF
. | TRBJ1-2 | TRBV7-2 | CASSLDPTANYGYTF
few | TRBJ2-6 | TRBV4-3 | CASSQRYVGTVNSGANVLTF
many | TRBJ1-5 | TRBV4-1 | CASSQDGGIVNQPQHF
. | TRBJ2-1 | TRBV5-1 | CASSSAPAYNEQFF
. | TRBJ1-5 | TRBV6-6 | CASSSPDRGDNQPQHF
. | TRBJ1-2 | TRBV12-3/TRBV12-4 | CASSLPLSAYGYTF
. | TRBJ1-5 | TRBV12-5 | CASSGQTNQPQHF
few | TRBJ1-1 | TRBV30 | CAWQTGTTEAFF
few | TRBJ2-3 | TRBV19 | CASSSRDSSTDTQYF
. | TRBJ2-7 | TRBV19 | CASSPRDRGHEQYF
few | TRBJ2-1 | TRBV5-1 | CASSYIVGRQNEQFF
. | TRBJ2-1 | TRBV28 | CASSSPIREQFF
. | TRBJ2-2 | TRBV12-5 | CASGSQRGNTGELFF
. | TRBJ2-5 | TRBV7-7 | CASSFGASDQETQYF
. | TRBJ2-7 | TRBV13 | CASSLEGVPGTGGREQYF
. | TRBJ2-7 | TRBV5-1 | CASSSTGTYEQYF
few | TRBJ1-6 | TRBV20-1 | CSARQRTGIGSPLHF
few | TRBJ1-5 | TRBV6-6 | CASRNRDKRGDQPQHF
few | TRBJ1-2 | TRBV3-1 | CASSHPTGGGYTF
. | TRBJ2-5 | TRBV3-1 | CASSQSPETQYF
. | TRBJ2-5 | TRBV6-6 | CASSYFGTGGQETQYF
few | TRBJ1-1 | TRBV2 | CATTSTGRNTEAFF